This TCR beta chain was captured in a study of OX40 agonist ivuxolimab in advanced cancers. The length of the CDR3 is 12 residues. Germline values: CDR1 MDHEN, CDR2 SYDVKM. Trimming shortened V by 5 bases and J by 7 bases, and 11 bases separated the two germline ends. In this sample, this clone turned up a few times. Its antigen is unidentified. The study's findings and limits: At doses 0.1 to 3.0 mg/kg, CD4+ and CD8+ clones expanded. In CD8+ T cells, expanded clones were on average more numerous than in CD4+. Some nonresponders also had low normalized T-cell clonal expansion.

The data were produced by immunoSEQ multiplex PCR, yet TCRdb's version contains in-frame clones alone and is incomplete. Of 55,000 to 85,000 clones in the sample, about 84% were seen once. At cycle 4 day 1, cycle 7 day 1, and baseline, blood was sampled. This receptor was taken from an adult with an advanced solid tumor such as melanoma, head and neck, liver or kidney cancer. This chain connects TRBV28 to TRBJ1-1; D remains unclear. This sample comprised CD4+ or CD8+ T cells sorted from blood, obtained in a trial of the OX40 agonist ivuxolimab. The CDR3 DNA reads as TGTGCCAGCAGTCCATATAGGAGTGAAGCTTTCTTT. This translates into CASSPYRSEAFF.